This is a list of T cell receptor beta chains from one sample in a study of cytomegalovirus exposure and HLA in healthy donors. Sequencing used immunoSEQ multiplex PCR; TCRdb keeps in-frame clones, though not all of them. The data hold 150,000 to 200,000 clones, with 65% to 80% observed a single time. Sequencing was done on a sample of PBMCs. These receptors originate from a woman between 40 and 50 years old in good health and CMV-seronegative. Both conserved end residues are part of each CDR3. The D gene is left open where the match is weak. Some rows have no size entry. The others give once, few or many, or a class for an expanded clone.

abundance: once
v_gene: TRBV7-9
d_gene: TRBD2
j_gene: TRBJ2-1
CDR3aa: CASSSGLAGVYNEQFF
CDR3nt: TGTGCCAGCAGCTCGGGACTAGCGGGGGTCTACAATGAGCAGTTCTTC

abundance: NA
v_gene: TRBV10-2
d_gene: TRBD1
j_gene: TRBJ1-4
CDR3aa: CASSRTGRGEKLFF
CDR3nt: TGCGCCAGCAGTCGGACAGGACGCGGTGAAAAACTGTTTTTT

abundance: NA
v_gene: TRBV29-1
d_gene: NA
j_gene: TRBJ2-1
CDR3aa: CNVRTAKTGHNEQFF
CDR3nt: TGCAACGTTCGCACGGCAAAGACGGGTCACAATGAGCAGTTCTTC

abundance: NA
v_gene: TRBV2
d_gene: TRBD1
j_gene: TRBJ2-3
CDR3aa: CATHRDRGADTDTQYF
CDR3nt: TGTGCCACCCACCGGGACAGGGGAGCGGACACAGATACGCAGTATTTT

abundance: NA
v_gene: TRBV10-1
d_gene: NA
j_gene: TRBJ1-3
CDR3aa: CASSADSGNTIYF
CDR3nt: TGCGCCAGCAGCGCGGACTCTGGAAACACCATATATTTT

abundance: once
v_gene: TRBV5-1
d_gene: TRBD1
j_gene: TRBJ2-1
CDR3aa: CASSQGAPYNEQFF
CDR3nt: TGCGCCAGCAGTCAGGGGGCCCCCTACAATGAGCAGTTCTTC

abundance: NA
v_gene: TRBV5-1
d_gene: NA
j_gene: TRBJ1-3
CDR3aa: CASSLLFEGSGNTIYF
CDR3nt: TGCGCCAGCAGCTTGCTTTTTGAGGGCTCTGGAAACACCATATATTTT

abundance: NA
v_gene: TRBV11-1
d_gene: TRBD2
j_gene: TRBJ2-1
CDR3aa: CASSSGGGSYNEQFF
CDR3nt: TGTGCCAGCAGCTCTGGGGGGGGCTCCTACAATGAGCAGTTCTTC

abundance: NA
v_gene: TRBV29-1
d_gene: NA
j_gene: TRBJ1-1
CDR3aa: CSVNMDNRYIAAFF
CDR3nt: TGCAGCGTCAACATGGACAACCGATATATTGCCGCTTTCTTT

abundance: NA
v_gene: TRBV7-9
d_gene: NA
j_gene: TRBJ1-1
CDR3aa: CASRSPGDATEAFF
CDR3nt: TGTGCCAGCCGCTCCCCGGGGGACGCCACTGAAGCTTTCTTT

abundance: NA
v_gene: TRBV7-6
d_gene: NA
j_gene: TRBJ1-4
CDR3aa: CASSLGGQSNEKLFF
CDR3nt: TGTGCCAGCAGCCTGGGTGGACAGTCTAATGAAAAACTGTTTTTT

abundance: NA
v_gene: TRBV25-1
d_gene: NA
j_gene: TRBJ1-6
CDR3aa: CASSEQSYNSPLHF
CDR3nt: TGTGCCAGCAGTGAGCAGTCCTATAATTCACCCCTCCACTTT

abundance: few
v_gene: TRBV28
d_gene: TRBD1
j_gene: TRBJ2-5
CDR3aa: CASSPDRGGIETQYF
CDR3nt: TGTGCCAGCAGCCCGGACAGGGGGGGGATAGAGACCCAGTACTTC

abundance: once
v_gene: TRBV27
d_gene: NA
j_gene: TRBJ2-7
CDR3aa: CASSLSDSSYEQYF
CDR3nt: TGTGCCAGCAGTTTATCCGACAGCTCCTACGAGCAGTACTTC

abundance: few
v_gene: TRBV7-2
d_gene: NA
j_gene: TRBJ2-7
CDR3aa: CASSPAGTVYEQYF
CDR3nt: TGTGCCAGCAGCCCGGCGGGTACGGTCTACGAGCAGTACTTC

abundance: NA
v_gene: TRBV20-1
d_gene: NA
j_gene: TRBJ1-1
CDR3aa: CSARGAFF
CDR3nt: TGCAGTGCGCGTGGAGCTTTCTTT

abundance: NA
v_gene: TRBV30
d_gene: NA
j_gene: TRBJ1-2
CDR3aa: CAWSSGGGYTF
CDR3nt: TGTGCCTGGAGTTCCGGGGGTGGCTACACCTTC

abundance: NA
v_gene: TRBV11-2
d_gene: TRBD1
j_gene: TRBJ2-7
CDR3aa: CASSPGTGMREQYF
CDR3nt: TGTGCCAGCAGCCCGGGGACAGGGATGAGGGAGCAGTACTTC

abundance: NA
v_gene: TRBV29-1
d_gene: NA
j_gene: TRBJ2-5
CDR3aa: CSALGAETQYF
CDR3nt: TGCAGCGCGTTGGGGGCCGAGACCCAGTACTTC

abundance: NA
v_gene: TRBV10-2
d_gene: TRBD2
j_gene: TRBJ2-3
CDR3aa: CASRDFSGGTDTQYF
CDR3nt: TGCGCCAGCAGAGACTTTAGCGGGGGTACAGATACGCAGTATTTT

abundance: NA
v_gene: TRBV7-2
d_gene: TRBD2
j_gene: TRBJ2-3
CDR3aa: CASSLYGTRPTDTQYF
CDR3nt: TGTGCCAGCAGCTTATATGGGACTAGGCCCACAGATACGCAGTATTTT

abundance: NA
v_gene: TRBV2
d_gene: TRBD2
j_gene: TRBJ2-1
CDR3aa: CATRDYYNEQFF
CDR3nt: TGTGCCACAAGGGACTACTACAATGAGCAGTTCTTC

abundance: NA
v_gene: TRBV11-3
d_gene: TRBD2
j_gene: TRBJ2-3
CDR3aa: CASSLDVTSGRYTDTQYF
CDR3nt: TGTGCCAGCAGCTTAGATGTGACTAGCGGGCGTTACACAGATACGCAGTATTTT

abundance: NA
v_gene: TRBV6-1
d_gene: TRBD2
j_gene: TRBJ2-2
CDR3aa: CASSELAGGTNTGELFF
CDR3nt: TGTGCCAGCAGTGAATTGGCGGGGGGGACGAACACCGGGGAGCTGTTTTTT

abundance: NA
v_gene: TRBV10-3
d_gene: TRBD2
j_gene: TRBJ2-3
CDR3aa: CAISEPGLAGSSDTQYF
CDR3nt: TGTGCCATCAGTGAGCCGGGACTAGCGGGATCTAGTGATACGCAGTATTTT

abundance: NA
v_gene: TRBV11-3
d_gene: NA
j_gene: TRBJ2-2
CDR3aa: CASSLGTLNTGELFF
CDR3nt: TGTGCCAGCAGCTTAGGGACACTAAACACCGGGGAGCTGTTTTTT